This is a list of T cell receptor beta chains from one sample in a study of cytomegalovirus exposure and HLA in healthy donors. The assay was immunoSEQ multiplex PCR, and TCRdb's table has in-frame clones only and misses some. The table records roughly 240,000 clones, about 88% of them present only once. The sequenced sample consisted of PBMCs. These receptors were collected from a girl aged 2 to 10 in good health and CMV-seronegative. CDR3s include the opening cysteine and the closing phenylalanine or tryptophan. The D gene is left open where the match is weak. For some rows the clone size is stated as once, few or many, or as a class when expanded; others skip it.

V	J	size	D	CDR3	DNA
TRBV30	TRBJ1-2	NA	TRBD1	CAWGQGASNYGYTF	TGTGCCTGGGGACAGGGGGCCAGTAACTATGGCTACACCTTC
TRBV9	TRBJ2-5	NA	TRBD2	CASSVGTSGTQETQYF	TGTGCCAGCAGCGTAGGGACTAGCGGTACACAAGAGACCCAGTACTTC
TRBV6-5	TRBJ1-2	NA	NA	CASSYSGTAPMDGYTF	TGTGCCAGCAGTTACTCGGGTACAGCTCCTATGGATGGCTACACCTTC
TRBV7-9	TRBJ1-6	NA	TRBD1	CASSERDRGNSPLHF	TGTGCCAGCAGCGAACGGGACAGGGGTAATTCACCCCTCCACTTT
TRBV4-2	TRBJ1-5	NA	NA	CASSQGVRLGQISNQPQHF	TGTGCCAGCAGCCAAGGAGTACGCCTTGGACAGATTAGCAATCAGCCCCAGCATTTT
TRBV10-2	TRBJ2-1	once	NA	CASSEVVLSRSHEQFF	TGCGCCAGCAGTGAGGTGGTCCTTAGCCGTTCCCATGAGCAGTTCTTC
TRBV5-1	TRBJ2-7	once	TRBD2	CASSLTSGVYEQYF	TGCGCCAGCAGCTTGACTAGCGGGGTCTACGAGCAGTACTTC
TRBV6-4	TRBJ1-2	NA	NA	CASSGPYGYTF	TGTGCCAGCAGTGGGCCGTATGGCTACACCTTC
TRBV6-6	TRBJ1-2	once	TRBD1	CASRRTGTNYGYTF	TGTGCCAGCAGAAGGACAGGGACTAACTATGGCTACACCTTC
TRBV5-1	TRBJ1-1	NA	NA	CASSSLGGTEAFF	TGCGCCAGCAGTTCTCTGGGGGGCACTGAAGCTTTCTTT
TRBV11-1	TRBJ2-5	NA	NA	CASSVSPVGTPGETQYF	TGTGCCAGCAGCGTGTCTCCGGTAGGGACACCAGGGGAGACCCAGTACTTC
TRBV5-1	TRBJ2-7	NA	NA	CASSLPRGGTYEQYF	TGCGCCAGCAGCCTACCCCGAGGGGGAACCTACGAGCAGTACTTC
TRBV19	TRBJ2-7	NA	NA	CASSDTGFYEQYF	TGTGCCAGTAGCGATACAGGGTTTTACGAGCAGTACTTC
TRBV5-1	TRBJ1-2	NA	TRBD1	CASSYEGTGVYGYTF	TGCGCCAGCAGCTACGAGGGGACAGGAGTATATGGCTACACCTTC
TRBV5-1	TRBJ1-1	NA	NA	CASSFGAEAFF	TGCGCCAGCAGCTTCGGGGCTGAAGCTTTCTTT
TRBV6-6	TRBJ2-5	NA	TRBD2	CASSYATSETQYF	TGTGCCAGCAGTTATGCGACTAGCGAGACCCAGTACTTC
TRBV6-6	TRBJ1-2	NA	NA	CASSRGETGPYGYTF	TGTGCCAGCAGCCGCGGTGAAACAGGGCCCTATGGCTACACCTTC
TRBV11-2	TRBJ2-3	NA	NA	CASRGLDTQYF	TGTGCCAGCAGGGGCTTAGATACGCAGTATTTT
TRBV4-2	TRBJ2-7	NA	NA	CASSQSAQIPYEQYF	TGTGCCAGCAGCCAAAGTGCCCAGATACCCTACGAGCAGTACTTC
TRBV29-1	TRBJ2-1	NA	TRBD1	CSVGRTGNNEQFF	TGCAGCGTGGGCCGGACAGGGAACAATGAGCAGTTCTTC
TRBV5-1	TRBJ2-7	NA	NA	CASSPTRYHEQYF	TGCGCCAGCAGCCCTACCCGGTACCACGAGCAGTACTTC
TRBV5-1	TRBJ2-3	NA	NA	CASRTRPADTQYF	TGCGCCAGCAGAACTAGGCCCGCAGATACGCAGTATTTT
TRBV5-1	TRBJ2-3	NA	TRBD2	CASSTTSGADTLYF	TGCGCCAGCAGCACGACTAGCGGGGCAGATACGCTGTATTTT
TRBV30	TRBJ1-1	NA	TRBD1	CAWRTGGTEAFF	TGTGCCTGGAGGACAGGGGGCACTGAAGCTTTCTTT
TRBV5-6	TRBJ1-5	once	NA	CASSSRPQGNQPQHF	TGTGCCAGCAGCTCCCGGCCCCAGGGAAATCAGCCCCAGCATTTT
TRBV7-3	TRBJ2-2	NA	NA	CASSHGAMGQTGELFF	TGTGCCAGCAGCCATGGCGCGATGGGACAAACCGGGGAGCTGTTTTTT
TRBV11-1	TRBJ2-3	once	TRBD2	CASSFAGGPDTQYF	TGTGCCAGCAGCTTCGCGGGGGGGCCAGATACGCAGTATTTT
TRBV7-9	TRBJ2-7	NA	NA	CASSPLSAYEQYF	TGTGCCAGCAGCCCTCTTTCGGCCTACGAGCAGTACTTC
TRBV7-3	TRBJ1-1	NA	NA	CASSLNVLTEAFF	TGTGCCAGCAGCTTAAATGTTCTCACTGAAGCTTTCTTT
TRBV27	TRBJ1-4	NA	NA	CASSAGRGELFF	TGTGCCAGCAGTGCAGGGAGGGGAGAACTGTTTTTT
TRBV6-1	TRBJ2-5	NA	TRBD2	CASLPGGDKETQYF	TGTGCCAGCCTTCCGGGGGGGGACAAAGAGACCCAGTACTTC
TRBV29-1	TRBJ2-3	NA	TRBD2	CSVEDRMGTSADTQYF	TGCAGCGTTGAAGATCGGATGGGAACTAGCGCAGATACGCAGTATTTT
TRBV4-1	TRBJ2-2	few	NA	CASSQDRNTGELFF	TGCGCCAGCAGCCAAGATCGGAACACCGGGGAGCTGTTTTTT
TRBV2	TRBJ2-5	NA	TRBD1	CASLDRGQETQYF	TGTGCCAGCCTAGACAGGGGGCAAGAGACCCAGTACTTC
TRBV29-1	TRBJ2-7	NA	TRBD1	CSVEAPDRAHYEQYF	TGCAGCGTTGAAGCCCCGGACAGGGCACACTACGAGCAGTACTTC
TRBV2	TRBJ1-6	NA	TRBD1	CASSVTDRGDSPLHF	TGTGCCAGCAGTGTCACGGACAGGGGAGATTCACCCCTCCACTTT
TRBV18	TRBJ2-2	NA	TRBD2	CASSLAGNTGELFF	TGTGCCAGCTCACTAGCGGGGAACACCGGGGAGCTGTTTTTT
TRBV6-1	TRBJ1-2	NA	NA	CASSERWGRYGYTF	TGTGCCAGCAGTGAACGGTGGGGCCGATATGGCTACACCTTC
TRBV19	TRBJ2-3	NA	TRBD2	CASSAPGLADRGDTQYF	TGTGCCAGTAGCGCTCCGGGACTAGCGGACAGGGGAGATACGCAGTATTTT
TRBV6-5	TRBJ2-1	NA	NA	CASSGGTVFEQFF	TGTGCCAGCAGTGGCGGGACGGTCTTTGAGCAGTTCTTC
TRBV6-1	TRBJ1-1	few	NA	CASFIQGNTEAFF	TGTGCCAGCTTCATACAGGGGAACACTGAAGCTTTCTTT